This entry lists 26 T cell receptor beta chains sequenced from one sample in a study of T cells in Graves' hyperthyroidism and ophthalmopathy. Researchers took RNA transcripts and amplified the TCR beta CDR3 regions from them. First-round RT-PCR targeting the TCR CDR3 was performed with the HTBI primer set. TCRdb independently ran MiXCR on the multiplex PCR reads; one entry per CDR3 protein. The sample yields 350,000 to 450,000 distinct CDR3 sequences, about an eighth seen once. The sample comprised blood. The origin of the receptors is a man aged 45-60 years with Graves' ophthalmopathy.

In this sample, this clonotype turned up many times. The V gene is TRBV7-9, the J gene TRBJ2-7; D tentatively reads TRBD1 or TRBD2 (6 bases each). Trimming took off 5 bases at V and 4 bases at J, with 12 bases between the two ends. This CDR3 spans 13 amino acids. Germline V CDR1 and CDR2: SEHNR, FQNEAQ (reference sequence). The CDR3 protein is CASSAGGLYEQYF. DNA for the CDR3: TGTGCCAGCAGCGCCGGGGGCTTATACGAGCAGTACTTC.

This clonotype was counted only a few times. This rearrangement joins TRBV6-1 to TRBJ2-7; D may be TRBD1 or TRBD2 (10 bases each). Germline CDR1 reads MNHNS; CDR2 reads SASEGT. This CDR3 region has 18 residues. Trimming removed 6 bases at V and 4 bases at J, with 28 bases between. As DNA, the CDR3 is TGTGCCAGCAGGACGACAGGGGGCCTGCCTAGCGGGAGATACGAGCAGTACTTC. As protein: CASRTTGGLPSGRYEQYF.

V is TRBV20-1 and J is TRBJ2-1, with 12 bases matching TRBD2. Per the germline V gene, CDR1 is DFQATT and CDR2 is SNEGSKA (reference sequence). The CDR3 extends over 11 amino acids. Trimming cost V 7 bases and J 14 bases; bases outside gene matches: 6. CDR3 in amino acids: CSGETSGSKFF. CDR3 nucleotide sequence: TGCAGTGGGGAGACTAGCGGGAGTAAGTTCTTC.

This clonotype was observed at least ten times. CDR3 sequence (DNA): TGTGCCAGCAGTCATAGCGGGTCATCCTACAATGAGCAGTTCTTC. It yields the protein CASSHSGSSYNEQFF. The V call is TRBV27, the J call TRBJ2-1, with 7 bases lining up with TRBD2. The V gene's germline CDR1 is MNHEY and CDR2 SMNVEV (reference sequence). The CDR3 covers 15 residues. The V and J ends lost 5 bases and 1 base, in that order; junction bases with no gene match: 5.

In its sample, this clonotype was seen many times. DNA for the CDR3: TGTGCCAGCTCACCACTCGGGACAGGCTTAAGCTCCTACAATGAGCAGTTCTTC. It encodes CASSPLGTGLSSYNEQFF. V gene TRBV18 combines with J gene TRBJ2-1; 8 nucleotides align to TRBD1. J gave up 0 bases and V 1 base, and 8 bases lay outside the gene matches. Germline values: CDR1 KGHSH, CDR2 LQKENI. The CDR3 has 18 amino acids.

The chain joins TRBV6-6 to TRBJ2-7, with 9 bases fitting TRBD1. The CDR3 is 17 amino acids. Trimming at V came to 6 bases and at J to 5 bases, leaving 17 bases not matched to a gene. The germline CDR1 and CDR2 sequences are MNHNY and SVGAGI (reference sequence). DNA for the CDR3: TGTGCCAGCAGGTTACTCCCCACAGGGGGCGCATCCCACGAGCAGTACTTC. Amino acids: CASRLLPTGGASHEQYF.

This clonotype was counted only a few times. V usage is TRBV19 and J usage is TRBJ1-5, with unresolved D. CDR3 length equals 15 residues. The germline V and J ends were trimmed by 1 base and 7 bases, with 14 bases remaining between them. Germline V gene data show CDR1 as LNHDA and CDR2 as SQIVND (reference sequence). The CDR3 region has the DNA TGTGCCAGTAGTATAGTTGGCGAACGCGGACAGCCCCAGCATTTT. It yields the protein CASSIVGERGQPQHF.

The chain couples TRBV5-1 to TRBJ1-2, with TRBD1 as a possible D gene (6 bases). Looked up from germline, CDR1 is SGHRS and CDR2 is YFSETQ. V was shortened by 4 bases and J by 0 bases, with 10 bases between the two germline ends. This CDR3 has 14 amino acids. The CDR3 coding sequence is TGCGCCAGCAGCACCGGGACAACTAACTATGGCTACACCTTC. Translated, it gives CASSTGTTNYGYTF. The whole variable domain, filled in from reference TRBV5-1 and TRBJ1-2, reads KAGVTQTPRYLIKTRGQQVTLSCSPISGHRSVSWYQQTPGQGLQFLFEYFSETQRNKGNFPGRFSGRQFSNSRSEMNVSTLELGDSALYLCASSTGTTNYGYTFGSGTRLTVV.

A few counts support this clonotype. CDR3 bases: TGTGCCAGCAGCCAGACAGGGCCCCCTTTGGACACCGGGGAGCTGTTTTTT. Translating it yields CASSQTGPPLDTGELFF. This sequence joins TRBV12-3 or TRBV12-4 and TRBJ2-2; 7 bases are a match to TRBD1. V lost 6 bases and J lost 3; bases outside the gene matches: 13. The CDR3 is 17 amino acids.

This clonotype occurred many times. This sequence joins TRBV20-1 and TRBJ1-2; a weak D match, TRBD1 (6 bases). The CDR3 covers 14 residues. CDR1 and CDR2 from the germline V gene are DFQATT and SNEGSKA (reference sequence). V lost 4 bases and J 7 bases, leaving 19 bases between the germline ends. The CDR3 here is CSAMDTGLRSGYTF. CDR3 nucleotide sequence: TGCAGTGCTATGGATACAGGGCTTCGGAGTGGCTACACCTTC.

V gene TRBV19 combines with J gene TRBJ2-1; no firm D call. V lost 3 bases, J lost 0 bases, and 6 bases lay in between. CDR3 length: 14 amino acids. Germline loops: CDR1 LNHDA, CDR2 SQIVND (reference sequence). CDR3 amino acids: CASSIQYSYNEQFF. The DNA of the CDR3 is TGTGCCAGTAGTATTCAGTACTCCTACAATGAGCAGTTCTTC.

This clonotype was seen a handful of times. V is TRBV19 and J is TRBJ2-1; D is possibly TRBD2 (6 bases). The CDR3 is 17 amino acids. Looked up from germline, CDR1 is LNHDA and CDR2 is SQIVND (reference sequence). Trimming left V 1 base short and J 0 bases short, with 13 bases between. CDR3 sequence: CASSIGRARSSYNEQFF. The CDR3 DNA sequence: TGTGCCAGTAGTATAGGGAGGGCCAGGAGCTCCTACAATGAGCAGTTCTTC.

The chain combines TRBV6-1 with TRBJ1-2; D call uncertain. The CDR3 has 10 amino acids. Germline V gene data show CDR1 as MNHNS and CDR2 as SASEGT. Deletions cut 8 bases from V and 7 bases from J, with 8 bases between. This CDR3 reads CASRLAGYTF. The CDR3 nucleotides read TGTGCCAGCCGGCTGGCTGGCTACACCTTC.

This clonotype was detected ten times or more. The V gene is TRBV3-1, the J gene TRBJ1-1; 10 nucleotides line up with TRBD1. The CDR3 has 17 residues. Germline-derived CDR1 and CDR2 are LGHDT and YNNKEL (reference sequence). V lost 4 bases, J lost 0 bases, and 8 bases stayed unmatched. The CDR3 region is CASSPYRDRGMNTEAFF. DNA of the CDR3: TGTGCCAGCAGCCCGTACCGGGACAGGGGTATGAACACTGAAGCTTTCTTT. The full variable domain, with the rest looked up from reference TRBV3-1 and TRBJ1-1, is DTAVSQTPKYLVTQMGNDKSIKCEQNLGHDTMYWYKQDSKKFLKIMFSYNNKELIINETVPNRFSPKSPDKAHLNLHINSLELGDSAVYFCASSPYRDRGMNTEAFFGQGTRLTVV.

This clonotype was picked up many times. The chain is built from TRBV18 and TRBJ1-1, with D perhaps matching TRBD1 (5 bases). CDR3 length: 14 amino acids. V was clipped by 3 bases and J by 4 bases, with 12 bases between them. Germline CDR1 reads KGHSH; CDR2 reads LQKENI. The CDR3: CASSPGPYPTEAFF. The DNA of the CDR3 is TGTGCCAGCTCACCGGGACCCTACCCCACTGAAGCTTTCTTT.

This clonotype showed up many times. The rearrangement links TRBV28 to TRBJ1-6, with D tentatively TRBD1 (5 bases). This CDR3 region has 12 residues. The germline V gene has CDR1 MDHEN and CDR2 SYDVKM. Trimming removed 6 bases at V and 6 bases at J, with 6 bases between. The CDR3 loop reads CASRTVNSPLHF. As DNA, the CDR3 is TGTGCCAGCAGGACAGTTAATTCACCCCTCCACTTT.

The chain couples TRBV11-2 to TRBJ2-4, with D perhaps matching TRBD2 (7 bases). Trimming left V 5 bases short and J 9 bases short, with 17 bases between. Germline CDR1 and CDR2: SGHAT and FQNNGV. The CDR3 consists of 14 residues. CDR3 amino acids: CASSPRPGGSIQYF. In DNA form, the CDR3 reads TGTGCCAGCAGCCCGAGACCGGGGGGCAGCATTCAGTACTTC.

This chain uses TRBV10-3 with TRBJ1-5; a possible D gene is TRBD1 (6 bases). The CDR3 has 15 amino acids. CDR1 is ENHRY and CDR2 is SYGVKD in the germline V gene. Trimming left V 11 bases short and J 2 bases short, with 19 bases between. The DNA of the CDR3 is TGTGCCTCCGGGGGGGGGCGTGGGGGCAATCAGCCCCAGCATTTT. It encodes CASGGGRGGNQPQHF.

This clonotype was counted at least ten times. This rearrangement joins TRBV12-3 or TRBV12-4 to TRBJ2-1, with D possibly being TRBD1 (6 bases). V lost 8 bases and J 6 bases, leaving 11 bases between the germline ends. This CDR3 is 12 amino acids long. The CDR3 region is CASVLGGNEQFF. The CDR3 bases are TGTGCCAGCGTCCTAGGGGGCAATGAGCAGTTCTTC.

The table lists this clonotype with many counts. The V call is TRBV30, the J call TRBJ2-1, with TRBD1 as a possible D gene (5 bases). CDR1 is GTSNPN, CDR2 SVGIG, per germline (reference sequence). CDR3 length equals 11 residues. Trimming removed 4 bases from V and 10 bases from J, with 11 bases in between. For the CDR3, the DNA is TGTGCCTGGACCCAGGGTAAGGAGCAGTTCTTC. It is translated as CAWTQGKEQFF.

This clonotype appeared many times. The V gene is TRBV6-1, the J gene TRBJ1-1; no definite D call. Germline V gene sequence: CDR1 MNHNS, CDR2 SASEGT. The CDR3 consists of 12 residues. The V end was cut by 1 base, the J end by 4 bases, with 4 bases between. The CDR3 bases are TGTGCCAGCAGTGAAGGGATCACTGAAGCTTTCTTT. This codes for CASSEGITEAFF.

CDR3 sequence: CSVGRTGELFF. The CDR3 DNA reads as TGCAGCGTTGGAAGAACCGGGGAGCTGTTTTTT. V gene TRBV29-1 combines with J gene TRBJ2-2; no clear D. CDR3 length: 11 residues. The germline V and J ends were trimmed by 4 bases and 5 bases, with 5 bases remaining between them. CDR1 is SQVTM, CDR2 ANQGSEA, per germline.

The table lists this clonotype with many counts. The chain couples TRBV13 to TRBJ2-5; 10 bases are a match to TRBD2. CDR1 and CDR2 from the germline V gene are PRHDT and FYEKMQ (reference sequence). The CDR3 has 16 amino acids. Losses at the gene ends were 5 bases for V and 0 bases for J; bases not matched to a gene: 6. The CDR3 here is CASSNRLAGHQETQYF. CDR3 in DNA: TGTGCCAGCAGCAACCGACTAGCGGGTCACCAAGAGACCCAGTACTTC.

This clonotype was counted many times. The V call is TRBV20-1, the J call TRBJ2-1, with a weak D call TRBD1 (6 bases). The germline V and J ends were trimmed by 2 bases and 4 bases, with 24 bases remaining between them. CDR3 length equals 18 residues. Germline V CDR1 and CDR2: DFQATT, SNEGSKA (reference sequence). CDR3 sequence (DNA): TGCAGTGCTAGAATTTATAGGGTCGACAGGCGAAAGTACAATGAGCAGTTCTTC. It is translated as CSARIYRVDRRKYNEQFF.

Only one count was recorded for this clonotype. An end of the junction does not agree with germline; a read error may underlie this. The CDR3, as DNA: TGTGCCAGCACCCTACAGCCGAACGCTGAAGCTTTCTTT. Protein sequence: CASTLQPNAEAFF. The chain links TRBV6-2 or TRBV6-3 to TRBJ1-1; D gene uncertain. CDR3 size: 13 residues. Germline V lookup: CDR1 MNHEY, CDR2 SVGEGT.

This clonotype is a singleton in its sample. Without the conserved terminal phenylalanine or tryptophan, this CDR3 likely stems from a read error. This chain links TRBV9 with TRBJ2-7; D uncertain. Deletions cut 3 bases from V and 3 bases from J, with 10 bases between. There are 13 residues in the CDR3. CDR1 is SGDLS and CDR2 is YYNGEE in the germline V gene. CDR3 in amino acids: CASSGVGSYEQYL. The CDR3 DNA is TGTGCCAGCAGCGGGGTGGGCAGCTACGAGCAGTACTTG.